What follows are 13 T cell receptor beta chains derived from one specimen sequenced in a study of resident and recirculating memory T cells in vitiligo. This table comes from immunoSEQ multiplex PCR, and its TCRdb copy is limited to in-frame clones, with some not included. Counted here are 70,000 to 95,000 clones, around 90% occurring once; the ten biggest clones make up 5%. Sequencing input: blood. These receptors all stem from a male donor with vitiligo.

The chain has TRBV7-9 and TRBJ1-2, with D perhaps matching TRBD1 (6 bases). V lost 5 bases to trimming and J lost 8 bases, with 15 bases between them. The CDR3 runs to 13 residues. CDR1 and CDR2 (germline): SEHNR, FQNEAQ (reference sequence). The CDR3 nucleotides are TGTGCCAGCAGCCAAGGGGGGGCGCGAGGCTACACCTTC. Protein sequence: CASSQGGARGYTF.

V is TRBV5-1 and J is TRBJ2-1; 8 nucleotides align to TRBD1. Germline-derived CDR1 and CDR2 are SGHRS and YFSETQ. CDR3 length: 17 residues. After removal of 7 bases from V and 5 bases from J, the junction contained 17 bases not matched to a gene. CDR3 protein: CASSPATPGQVDNEQFF. As DNA, the CDR3 is TGCGCCAGCTCCCCCGCTACGCCGGGACAGGTGGACAATGAGCAGTTCTTC. The full variable domain, completed using reference TRBV5-1 and TRBJ2-1, is KAGVTQTPRYLIKTRGQQVTLSCSPISGHRSVSWYQQTPGQGLQFLFEYFSETQRNKGNFPGRFSGRQFSNSRSEMNVSTLELGDSALYLCASSPATPGQVDNEQFFGPGTRLTVL.

A few counts support this clone. The chain links TRBV6-6 to TRBJ2-7; 8 nucleotides line up with TRBD2. There are 13 residues in the CDR3. Trimming cost V 8 bases and J 6 bases; bases outside gene matches: 9. Germline values: CDR1 MNHNY, CDR2 SVGAGI (reference sequence). The CDR3 region has the DNA TGTGCCAGCCAAGTAAGCGGGAGAAGCGAGCAGTACTTC. Its protein is CASQVSGRSEQYF.

The gene calls are TRBV6-5 and TRBJ2-1; a weak D match, TRBD1 (5 bases). V was cut by 5 bases and J by 3 bases, with 8 bases left in between. The CDR3 has 13 amino acids. CDR1 MNHEY and CDR2 SVGAGI come from the germline V gene. CDR3 protein: CASSTRDYNEQFF. The CDR3 region has the DNA TGTGCCAGCAGTACCAGGGACTACAATGAGCAGTTCTTC.

The V call is TRBV5-6, the J call TRBJ2-7; tentative D call: TRBD1 (6 bases). The ends were cut back, 0 bases at V and 4 bases at J, with 14 bases in the middle. Germline V gives CDR1 SGHDT, CDR2 YYEEEE. The CDR3 length is 15 residues. The CDR3 protein is CASSLGSGVEYEQYF. CDR3 DNA sequence: TGTGCCAGCAGCTTGGGGTCAGGGGTCGAATACGAGCAGTACTTC.

This clone has just one count. The rearrangement uses TRBV6-1 and TRBJ1-1; D remains unclear. This CDR3 is 12 amino acids long. Trimming shortened V by 4 bases and J by 7 bases, and 10 bases separated the two germline ends. CDR1 MNHNS and CDR2 SASEGT come from the germline V gene. CDR3 in amino acids: CASSGQEGEAFF. DNA of the CDR3: TGTGCCAGCAGTGGTCAGGAGGGTGAAGCTTTCTTT.

This clone has just one count. The genes are TRBV7-9 and TRBJ1-4; TRBD1 agrees at 8 bases. There are 17 residues in the CDR3. After removal of 5 bases from V and 3 bases from J, the junction contained 11 bases not matched to a gene. CDR1 and CDR2 from the germline V gene are SEHNR and FQNEAQ (reference sequence). The chain's CDR3 is CASSLWTGRLANEKLFF. The CDR3 DNA follows: TGTGCCAGCAGCCTATGGACAGGGAGGTTAGCTAATGAAAAACTGTTTTTT.

This clone was seen only a few times. V usage is TRBV7-7 and J usage is TRBJ2-1; 12 bases match TRBD2. Looked up from germline, CDR1 is SSHAT and CDR2 is FNYEAQ (reference sequence). The CDR3 consists of 18 residues. V trimming: 1 base; J trimming: 4 bases; junction bases outside the gene matches: 8. CDR3 sequence: CASSLGRLAGGFYNEQFF. The CDR3, as DNA: TGTGCCAGCAGCTTAGGGCGGCTAGCGGGAGGGTTTTACAATGAGCAGTTCTTC.

The chain uses TRBV28 and TRBJ2-5; 7 bases fit TRBD1. The J segment lost 5 bases and the V segment lost 4 bases, leaving 7 bases of the junction unmatched. This CDR3 has 14 residues. Germline CDR1 and CDR2: MDHEN and SYDVKM. This chain's CDR3 is CASSSAQGEETQYF. CDR3 sequence (DNA): TGTGCCAGCAGTTCCGCGCAGGGGGAGGAGACCCAGTACTTC.

Only a few counts were recorded for this clone. The V and J genes are TRBV6-4 and TRBJ2-3, with 10 bases aligning to TRBD1. J lost 4 bases, V lost 4 bases, and 8 bases had no gene match. Germline CDR1 and CDR2: MRHNA and SNTAGT. The CDR3 is 16 amino acids. Here the CDR3 DNA reads TGTGCCAGCAGTGCCCAAGAGACAGGGGGCGCAGATACGCAGTATTTT. Translated, it gives CASSAQETGGADTQYF.

This rearrangement joins TRBV5-5 to TRBJ2-3; 9 bases align to TRBD2. Germline values: CDR1 SGHKS, CDR2 YYEKEE (reference sequence). V shed 0 bases and J 6 bases; nucleotides not matched to a gene: 5. The CDR3 contains 15 residues. The CDR3 sequence is CASSLGLAGKDTQYF. The CDR3 DNA reads as TGTGCCAGCAGCTTGGGCCTAGCGGGAAAGGATACGCAGTATTTT.

V usage is TRBV18 and J usage is TRBJ2-1, with 8 bases aligning to TRBD2. This CDR3 region has 13 residues. V trimming: 5 bases; J trimming: 6 bases; junction bases outside the gene matches: 3. Germline assignment: CDR1 KGHSH and CDR2 LQKENI. The CDR3 DNA sequence: TGTGCCAGCTCATCCGGGACTAGCAATGAGCAGTTCTTC. This encodes CASSSGTSNEQFF.

In nucleotides, the CDR3 is TGTGCCAGCAGGAGGCGTAGCTCTGGAAACACCATATATTTT. Translated, it gives CASRRRSSGNTIYF. The J gene is TRBJ1-3, the V gene TRBV7-2; D gene uncertain. Germline V gene lookup returns CDR1 SGHTA and CDR2 FQGNSA. This CDR3 is built from 14 residues. V was clipped by 6 bases and J by 0 bases, with 9 bases between them.